Presented here are 23 T cell receptor beta chains from one specimen sequenced in a study of cytomegalovirus exposure and HLA in healthy donors. The primer mix had 60 Vbeta and 13 Jbeta primers. Only in-frame clones appear in the TCRdb table, and some are missing; sequencing was by immunoSEQ multiplex PCR. The sample has tens of thousands of clones. The sequencing input was PBMCs. Source of these receptors: a woman aged 45-65 years in good health and CMV-seropositive.

CDR3 DNA sequence: TGTGCCAGTAGTTTCAACAGGGGACCCTATGGCTACACCTTC. Its translation is CASSFNRGPYGYTF. The chain links TRBV19 to TRBJ1-2, with 7 bases matching TRBD1. This CDR3 is 14 amino acids long. The J segment lost 4 bases and the V segment lost 5 bases, leaving 7 bases of the junction unmatched. Germline CDR1 reads LNHDA; CDR2 reads SQIVND (reference sequence).

The gene calls are TRBV5-1 and TRBJ2-2; D is undetermined. The CDR3 has 11 amino acids. Germline CDR1 is SGHRS and CDR2 is YFSETQ. The ends were cut back, 9 bases at V and 2 bases at J, with 5 bases in the middle. CDR3 DNA: TGCGCCACCACAAACACCGGGGAGCTGTTTTTT. It yields the protein CATTNTGELFF.

J is TRBJ2-5 and V is TRBV6-5; TRBD1 matches 10 bases. Looked up from germline, CDR1 is MNHEY and CDR2 is SVGAGI. Germline trimming cut 4 bases from V and 4 bases from J; bases unmatched to any gene: 6. This CDR3 region has 15 residues. The CDR3, as DNA: TGTGCCAGCAGTTTAATGACAGGGGGCACAGAGACCCAGTACTTC. This codes for CASSLMTGGTETQYF.

The gene calls are TRBV2 and TRBJ2-5; TRBD2 aligns across 7 bases. With 6 bases clipped from V and 4 bases from J, the junction kept 2 bases outside the gene matches. The CDR3 has 12 amino acids. The germline gives CDR1 SNHLY, CDR2 FYNNEI. CDR3 nucleotides: TGTGCCAGCAGCCCGGGGGGAGAGACCCAGTACTTC. Its translation is CASSPGGETQYF.

The CDR3 DNA sequence: TGCAGCGTTCAAACAGACACAGATACGCAGTATTTT. Translation gives CSVQTDTDTQYF. The chain employs TRBV29-1 and TRBJ2-3, with D uncertain. Germline V lookup: CDR1 SQVTM, CDR2 ANQGSEA. This CDR3 comprises 12 residues. Trimming pared 5 bases from V and 2 bases from J, leaving 8 bases between.

The chain carries TRBV5-1 and TRBJ2-5; D is possibly TRBD2 (6 bases). The V and J ends lost 1 base and 3 bases respectively, with 13 bases between them. The CDR3 loop spans 15 amino acids. Germline V gene data show CDR1 as SGHRS and CDR2 as YFSETQ. The CDR3 here is CASSLWGVVEETQYF. DNA of the CDR3: TGCGCCAGCAGCTTGTGGGGGGTAGTGGAAGAGACCCAGTACTTC.

The V call is TRBV12-5, the J call TRBJ1-6; 7 bases map to TRBD1. Per the germline V gene, CDR1 is LGHNT and CDR2 is FRNRAP. The V gene end was trimmed by 10 bases and the J gene end by 11 bases; junction bases not matched to a gene: 11. This CDR3 is built from 13 residues. The CDR3 DNA reads as TGTGCTATTCTGACAGGGTATTTTCCACCCCTCCACTTT. It is translated as CAILTGYFPPLHF.

The J gene is TRBJ1-6, the V gene TRBV18, with D hard to call. Germline V gene data show CDR1 as KGHSH and CDR2 as LQKENI. The CDR3 runs to 13 residues. V was clipped by 6 bases and J by 7 bases, with 10 bases between them. For the CDR3, the DNA is TGTGCCAGCTCCCCAACAGAAAATTCACCCCTCCACTTT. Its protein is CASSPTENSPLHF.

The rearrangement uses TRBV7-9 and TRBJ1-1, with D possibly TRBD1 on 6 matching bases. Germline V gene lookup returns CDR1 SEHNR and CDR2 FQNEAQ (reference sequence). CDR3 size: 14 residues. V was trimmed by 5 bases and J by 6 bases, leaving 16 bases between them. The CDR3 region is CASSRRQERAEAFF. The CDR3, as DNA: TGTGCCAGCAGCCGCCGACAGGAGAGGGCTGAAGCTTTCTTT.

The chain combines TRBV5-1 with TRBJ1-4, with 9 bases identical to TRBD1. Germline lookup yields CDR1 SGHRS and CDR2 YFSETQ. V shed 4 bases and J 8 bases; nucleotides not matched to a gene: 6. The CDR3 loop spans 14 amino acids. CDR3 sequence (DNA): TGCGCCAGCAGCACCGGACAGGGGCGAGAAAAACTGTTTTTT. Translating gives CASSTGQGREKLFF. Complete variable domain (other parts from reference TRBV5-1 and TRBJ1-4): KAGVTQTPRYLIKTRGQQVTLSCSPISGHRSVSWYQQTPGQGLQFLFEYFSETQRNKGNFPGRFSGRQFSNSRSEMNVSTLELGDSALYLCASSTGQGREKLFFGSGTQLSVL.

The gene calls are TRBV28 and TRBJ2-7, with no clear D. This CDR3 has 14 residues. Germline CDR1 reads MDHEN; CDR2 reads SYDVKM. V lost 2 bases and J lost 4, with 12 bases in between. CDR3 region: CASSLRLRSYEQYF. The DNA of the CDR3 is TGTGCCAGCAGTTTACGGTTGCGGTCGTACGAGCAGTACTTC.

The chain combines TRBV7-2 with TRBJ2-4; D unresolved. Germline V gene lookup returns CDR1 SGHTA and CDR2 FQGNSA. The CDR3 has 12 amino acids. V was shortened by 8 bases and J by 8 bases, with 13 bases between the two germline ends. CDR3 bases: TGTGCCAGCCGCAGAGAGGCTGACATTCAGTACTTC. Translated, it gives CASRREADIQYF.

The J gene is TRBJ2-7, the V gene TRBV6-1; 7 bases align to TRBD1. The germline CDR1 and CDR2 sequences are MNHNS and SASEGT. After removal of 0 bases from V and 4 bases from J, the junction contained 9 bases not matched to a gene. CDR3 length equals 16 residues. The CDR3 DNA reads as TGTGCCAGCAGTGAAGCTCTGACAGGGACGGAATACGAGCAGTACTTC. Translating gives CASSEALTGTEYEQYF.

This chain joins TRBV4-2 and TRBJ2-2, with 8 bases lining up with TRBD2. After removal of 4 bases from V and 7 bases from J, the junction contained 11 bases not matched to a gene. This CDR3 has 16 amino acids. CDR1 and CDR2 (germline): LGHNA, YNFKEQ. In DNA form, the CDR3 reads TGTGCCAGCAGCCCTTCGCGGGGGGTGGATGGCGGGGAGCTGTTTTTT. Translating it yields CASSPSRGVDGGELFF.

The rearrangement joins TRBV30 to TRBJ2-7; no reliable D call. CDR1 and CDR2 from the germline V gene are GTSNPN and SVGIG (reference sequence). Trimming removed 1 base at V and 3 bases at J, with 7 bases between. This CDR3 has 12 amino acids. The CDR3 DNA follows: TGTGCCTGGAGTGCACAGATCTACGAGCAGTACTTC. Translation gives CAWSAQIYEQYF.

V is TRBV7-9 and J is TRBJ1-1; 8 bases line up with TRBD1. Germline V gene sequence: CDR1 SEHNR, CDR2 FQNEAQ (reference sequence). Trimming cost V 4 bases and J 4 bases; bases outside gene matches: 5. The CDR3 runs 14 residues. The CDR3 DNA follows: TGTGCCAGCAGCTCTAGAACAGGGGGCACTGAAGCTTTCTTT. Protein: CASSSRTGGTEAFF.

The rearrangement joins TRBV6-5 to TRBJ1-1, with TRBD1 matching over 7 bases. With V trimmed by 7 bases and J by 4 bases, 6 bases remained unmatched. Per the germline V gene, CDR1 is MNHEY and CDR2 is SVGAGI. CDR3 length equals 13 residues. The CDR3 DNA sequence: TGTGCCAGCATAGGGACAGTTGTCACTGAAGCTTTCTTT. Amino acid sequence: CASIGTVVTEAFF.

CDR3 nucleotides: TGTGCCAGCAGCACTACAGGGGGTCAGCCCCAGCATTTT. Translation: CASSTTGGQPQHF. The V and J genes are TRBV7-2 and TRBJ1-5; 8 bases match TRBD1. Germline V CDR1 and CDR2: SGHTA, FQGNSA. V lost 5 bases and J lost 6; bases outside the gene matches: 3. The CDR3 loop spans 13 amino acids.

The rearrangement uses TRBV5-6 and TRBJ1-1; D is possibly TRBD1 (6 bases). CDR3 size: 13 residues. From germline, CDR1 is SGHDT and CDR2 YYEEEE. V was shortened by 1 base and J by 10 bases, with 14 bases between the two germline ends. CDR3 loop: CASSLFRGSGAFF. CDR3 sequence (DNA): TGTGCCAGCAGCTTGTTCAGGGGCTCAGGAGCTTTCTTT.

The V and J genes are TRBV14 and TRBJ2-1, with TRBD1 matching 8 bases. CDR1 and CDR2 (germline): SGHDN, FVKESK. With 4 bases clipped from V and 7 bases from J, the junction kept 3 bases outside the gene matches. This CDR3 comprises 13 residues. The CDR3, as DNA: TGTGCCAGCAGCCTTTGGACAGGGAATGAGCAGTTCTTC. This gives the protein CASSLWTGNEQFF.

The chain links TRBV5-4 to TRBJ1-4; a possible D gene is TRBD1 (6 bases). V lost 3 bases and J lost 7, with 16 bases in between. Germline V lookup: CDR1 SGHNT, CDR2 YYREEE (reference sequence). The CDR3 totals 15 residues. CDR3 sequence: CASSSGGPVLEKLFF. CDR3 bases: TGTGCCAGCAGCTCGGGGGGGCCGGTCCTTGAAAAACTGTTTTTT.

Comment on this clone: One end of the junction is discordant with germline, which a read error may explain. V is TRBV15 and J is TRBJ2-5, with 9 positions matching TRBD1. This CDR3 is 13 amino acids long. Germline CDR1 and CDR2: LNHNV and YYDKDF (reference sequence). CDR3 sequence (DNA): TGTGTCACCAGCAGAGACAGGGGGGAGACCCAGTACTTC. Encoded protein: CVTSRDRGETQYF. The variable domain in full, with the rest retrieved from reference TRBV15 and TRBJ2-5, is DAMVIQNPRYQVTQFGKPVTLSCSQTLNHNVMYWYQQKSSQAPKLLFHYYDKDFNNEADTPDNFQSRRPNTSFCFLDIRSPGLGDTAMYLCVTSRDRGETQYFGPGTRLLVL.

The V and J genes are TRBV28 and TRBJ1-2, with TRBD1 matching 7 bases. This CDR3 comprises 13 residues. V was pared by 6 bases and J by 4 bases, with 5 bases of the junction left unmatched. CDR1 MDHEN and CDR2 SYDVKM come from the germline V gene. The CDR3: CASSLQGSYGYTF. The DNA of the CDR3 is TGTGCCAGCAGCTTACAGGGGAGCTATGGCTACACCTTC.